Shown below are 21 T cell receptor beta chains from a single sample sequenced in a study of technical replicates of blood from a few donors. The repertoire was sequenced with immunoSEQ multiplex PCR; TCRdb's copy has only in-frame clones and lacks some. The repertoire holds tens of thousands of clones, with just under 95% as singletons. Specimen: PBMCs. These receptors came from a human donor in good health. Some clones in this sample may be carry-over from other donors' samples.

V gene TRBV6-5 combines with J gene TRBJ1-3; D may be TRBD1 (6 bases). Trimming pared 7 bases from V and 0 bases from J, leaving 7 bases between. The CDR3 consists of 13 residues. Germline-derived CDR1 and CDR2 are MNHEY and SVGAGI. The CDR3 loop is CASTTGSGNTIYF. The CDR3 nucleotides read TGTGCCAGCACGACAGGCTCTGGAAACACCATATATTTT.

The CDR3 spells CASSVGRGQGRAEAFF. The CDR3 nucleotides are TGTGCCAGCAGCGTAGGGAGGGGACAGGGGCGTGCTGAAGCTTTCTTT. V is TRBV9 and J is TRBJ1-1, with 10 bases that match TRBD1. The CDR3 runs 16 residues. The V segment lost 0 bases and the J segment 6 bases; nucleotides outside the gene matches: 8. CDR1 is SGDLS and CDR2 is YYNGEE in the germline V gene.

On this clone itself: A junction end diverges from the germline sequence, so it may reflect a read error. The chain employs TRBV10-3 and TRBJ2-1; a possible D gene is TRBD2 (5 bases). From germline, CDR1 is ENHRY and CDR2 SYGVKD. This CDR3 spans 14 amino acids. CDR3 protein: CVISDGRHYNEQFF. For the CDR3, the DNA is TGTGTCATCAGTGATGGGAGACACTACAATGAGCAGTTCTTC.

The gene calls are TRBV6-1 and TRBJ2-7; D perhaps matches TRBD1 (6 bases). CDR1 and CDR2 from the germline V gene are MNHNS and SASEGT. The V and J ends lost 6 bases and 5 bases respectively, with 17 bases between them. The CDR3 consists of 14 residues. The CDR3 DNA is TGTGCCAGCAGCAACCAACAGGGTCCCCACGAGCAGTACTTC. Amino acid sequence: CASSNQQGPHEQYF.

The chain couples TRBV5-1 to TRBJ1-2; possible D gene TRBD1, 6 bases. In germline, CDR1 is SGHRS, CDR2 YFSETQ. This CDR3 comprises 16 residues. Trimming shortened V by 4 bases and J by 7 bases, and 23 bases separated the two germline ends. The CDR3 loop is CASSLGDTGRVSGYTF. The DNA for the CDR3 is TGCGCCAGCAGCCTGGGGGATACAGGGAGGGTTTCTGGCTACACCTTC.

The V and J genes are TRBV19 and TRBJ1-2; 9 nucleotides line up with TRBD1. V lost 6 bases to trimming and J lost 4 bases; unmatched junction nucleotides: 6. Germline V CDR1 and CDR2: LNHDA, SQIVND (reference sequence). CDR3 length: 14 amino acids. The CDR3 nucleotides read TGTGCCAGTAGGCCAACAGGGGGCGGCTATGGCTACACCTTC. Its protein is CASRPTGGGYGYTF.

The count of this clone is one. V gene TRBV9 combines with J gene TRBJ2-1; 11 bases are a match to TRBD2. V lost 4 bases to trimming and J lost 7 bases; unmatched junction nucleotides: 13. The CDR3 is 17 residues long. From germline, CDR1 is SGDLS and CDR2 YYNGEE. CDR3 bases: TGTGCCAGCAGCCCAACAACTAGCGGGGGCCGGGGGAATGAGCAGTTCTTC. Amino acids: CASSPTTSGGRGNEQFF.

The chain employs TRBV4-3 and TRBJ2-5, with 7 positions matching TRBD2. V lost 0 bases to trimming and J lost 0 bases; unmatched junction nucleotides: 10. This CDR3 comprises 18 residues. The germline V gene has CDR1 LGHNA and CDR2 YSLEER. DNA of the CDR3: TGCGCCAGCAGCCAAGAAGGTGGGCGCGGGAGTTACCAAGAGACCCAGTACTTC. This gives the protein CASSQEGGRGSYQETQYF.

The chain recombines TRBV7-8 with TRBJ2-6; D is undetermined. Germline CDR1 SGHVS, CDR2 FQNEAQ. With 1 base removed from V and 3 bases from J, the gap between germline ends came to 7 bases. This CDR3 has 15 amino acids. In nucleotides, the CDR3 is TGTGCCAGCAGCTTAGTAGGCGGTGGGGCCAACGTCCTGACTTTC. As protein: CASSLVGGGANVLTF.

This clone appeared a single time. The rearrangement uses TRBV4-3 and TRBJ1-3, with D unclear. The CDR3 loop spans 16 amino acids. Looked up from germline, CDR1 is LGHNA and CDR2 is YSLEER. V lost 3 bases and J 0 bases, leaving 12 bases between the germline ends. As DNA, the CDR3 is TGCGCCAGCAGCCACCTCCCCCCGAGCTCTGGAAACACCATATATTTT. Translated: CASSHLPPSSGNTIYF.

The genes are TRBV6-1 and TRBJ2-7; 8 bases fit TRBD2. The CDR3 consists of 15 residues. Germline CDR1 MNHNS, CDR2 SASEGT. V was pared by 6 bases and J by 3 bases, with 10 bases of the junction left unmatched. CDR3 in amino acids: CASRAGGGYGYEQYF. DNA for the CDR3: TGTGCCAGCAGGGCCGGGGGGGGGTACGGCTACGAGCAGTACTTC.

The chain employs TRBV6-5 and TRBJ2-2, with 9 bases lining up with TRBD1. The V gene end was trimmed by 6 bases and the J gene end by 6 bases; junction bases not matched to a gene: 8. Germline V gives CDR1 MNHEY, CDR2 SVGAGI. The CDR3 is 15 residues long. The CDR3 is CASSRDREPAGELFF. The CDR3 bases are TGTGCCAGCAGCCGGGACAGGGAACCGGCCGGGGAGCTGTTTTTT.

The chain employs TRBV5-4 and TRBJ2-7; 13 positions match TRBD2. This CDR3 is built from 17 residues. Germline V lookup: CDR1 SGHNT, CDR2 YYREEE (reference sequence). J was trimmed by 2 bases and V by 4 bases; bases with no gene match: 9. In nucleotides, the CDR3 is TGTGCCAGCAGCCCGCCAGCCGGGACTAGCGGGACCTACGAGCAGTACTTC. This sequence encodes CASSPPAGTSGTYEQYF.

This chain's CDR3 is CASSQGGGGGHNEQFF. The CDR3, as DNA: TGCGCCAGCAGCCAAGGCGGGGGGGGAGGTCACAATGAGCAGTTCTTC. The V call is TRBV4-1, the J call TRBJ2-1, with 9 bases fitting TRBD2. The CDR3 is made up of 16 amino acids. The junction had 6 bases not matched to a gene; V was cut back by 1 base and J by 5 bases. Germline V CDR1 and CDR2: MGHRA, YSYEKL.

The V call is TRBV21-1, the J call TRBJ2-2; TRBD1, the D gene given by the table, was not confirmed from the DNA. TRBV21-1 is recorded as a pseudogene. The CDR3 loop spans 16 amino acids. CDR3 amino acids: CASSKVPGANTGELFF. Here the CDR3 DNA reads TGTGCCAGCAGCAAAGTTCCAGGGGCCAACACCGGGGAGCTGTTTTTT.

The genes are TRBV30 and TRBJ2-7; no definite D call. This CDR3 is built from 11 residues. Per the germline V gene, CDR1 is GTSNPN and CDR2 is SVGIG (reference sequence). V lost 2 bases and J 5 bases, leaving 7 bases between the germline ends. The CDR3 sequence is CAWSIADEQYF. The CDR3 region has the DNA TGTGCCTGGAGTATAGCTGACGAGCAGTACTTC. Based on the CDR3 plus reference TRBV30 and TRBJ2-7, the full variable domain is SQTIHQWPATLVQPVGSPLSLECTVEGTSNPNLYWYRQAAGRGLQLLFYSVGIGQISSEVPQNLSASRPQDRQFILSSKKLLLSDSGFYLCAWSIADEQYFGPGTRLTVT.

The chain uses TRBV12-5 and TRBJ1-2; D is perhaps TRBD1 (5 bases). The V and J ends lost 8 bases and 5 bases respectively, with 12 bases between them. The CDR3 sequence is 12 residues long. The germline gives CDR1 LGHNT, CDR2 FRNRAP. The CDR3 DNA reads as TGTGCTAGTAACGAAGGGGTTTATGGCTACACCTTC. It yields the protein CASNEGVYGYTF.

This chain connects TRBV7-2 to TRBJ2-1; TRBD2 agrees at 13 bases. The V gene's germline CDR1 is SGHTA and CDR2 FQGNSA. The CDR3 has 16 amino acids. The J segment lost 7 bases and the V segment lost 6 bases, leaving 9 bases of the junction unmatched. CDR3 residues: CASRSTSGGAENEQFF. CDR3 sequence (DNA): TGTGCCAGCAGGTCTACTAGCGGGGGGGCAGAAAATGAGCAGTTCTTC.

This sequence joins TRBV7-9 and TRBJ1-2; D is uncertain. Trimming cost V 5 bases and J 8 bases, with 15 bases left between them. Germline CDR1 reads SEHNR; CDR2 reads FQNEAQ (reference sequence). This CDR3 spans 13 amino acids. The CDR3 loop reads CASSLRAEGGYTF. The CDR3 nucleotides are TGTGCCAGCAGCCTCCGGGCTGAGGGAGGCTACACCTTC.

The V and J genes are TRBV9 and TRBJ1-2; D gene uncertain. V gave up 2 bases and J gave up 4 bases, with 12 bases separating them. CDR3 size: 14 residues. In germline, CDR1 is SGDLS, CDR2 YYNGEE. DNA of the CDR3: TGTGCCAGCAGCGTGTGGGTGTCGGGCTATGGCTACACCTTC. It yields the protein CASSVWVSGYGYTF.

The chain uses TRBV2 and TRBJ2-1, with 12 bases aligning to TRBD2. There are 15 residues in the CDR3. With 5 bases clipped from V and 9 bases from J, the junction kept 8 bases outside the gene matches. In germline, CDR1 is SNHLY, CDR2 FYNNEI. The chain's CDR3 is CASSSTSGGRGEQFF. As DNA, the CDR3 is TGTGCCAGCAGTTCTACTAGCGGGGGGCGCGGTGAGCAGTTCTTC.